A single sample gave rise to the 14 T cell receptor beta chains below, sequenced in a study of T cell responses to AZD1222 COVID-19 vaccine. Sequenced by immunoSEQ multiplex PCR; TCRdb stores in-frame clones only, minus some. The top ten hold approximately 2.3% of the sample, which has roughly 140,000 clones, 70% to 90% seen once. Sample: peripheral blood, taken on day 0 of AZD1222 vaccination. These receptors were obtained from an adult in good health.

The gene calls are TRBV3-1 (or the pseudogene TRBV3-2) and TRBJ2-3; no reliable D call. The CDR3 loop spans 14 amino acids. V was clipped by 7 bases and J by 2 bases, with 13 bases between them. From germline, CDR1 is LGHDT and CDR2 YNNKEL (reference sequence). The CDR3 DNA is TGTGCCAGCATGCCAGCAGGATACACAGATACGCAGTATTTT. It is translated as CASMPAGYTDTQYF.

The chain couples TRBV7-3 to TRBJ2-7; 13 bases match TRBD2. V gave up 5 bases and J gave up 5 bases; unmatched junction bases: 6. This CDR3 comprises 15 residues. Germline values: CDR1 SGHTA, CDR2 FQGTGA. The chain's CDR3 is CASSPGLAGVHEQYF. In nucleotides, the CDR3 is TGTGCCAGCAGCCCCGGACTAGCGGGAGTCCACGAGCAGTACTTC.

The chain carries TRBV4-3 and TRBJ2-7; tentatively, D is TRBD1 (6 bases). Germline CDR1 is LGHNA and CDR2 is YSLEER. CDR3 length: 15 residues. V was trimmed by 4 bases and J by 4 bases, leaving 17 bases between them. For the CDR3, the DNA is TGCGCCAGCAGCCCGGCTAGTACAGGGCAATACGAGCAGTACTTC. It yields the protein CASSPASTGQYEQYF.

The CDR3 nucleotides read TGTGCCAGCAGCTTGGCGTCTGCGGGAGGCGGGTACGAGCAGTACTTC. Its protein is CASSLASAGGGYEQYF. J is TRBJ2-7 and V is TRBV5-8, with TRBD2 matching over 8 bases. The CDR3 totals 16 residues. Germline loops: CDR1 SGHTS, CDR2 YDEGEE. The V and J ends lost 0 bases and 4 bases, in that order; junction bases with no gene match: 9.

CDR3 nucleotide sequence: TGTGCCAGCAGCTTGGCCAGGGGATCCTACGAGCAGTACTTC. It encodes CASSLARGSYEQYF. The J gene is TRBJ2-7, the V gene TRBV5-8; TRBD1 might be the D (6 bases). Germline values: CDR1 SGHTS, CDR2 YDEGEE. Trimming cost V 0 bases and J 1 base, with 8 bases left between them. The CDR3 runs to 14 residues.

This chain connects TRBV5-1 to TRBJ2-1, with TRBD2 matching over 10 bases. Trimming at V came to 3 bases and at J to 2 bases, leaving 8 bases not matched to a gene. The germline gives CDR1 SGHRS, CDR2 YFSETQ. This CDR3 contains 17 residues. CDR3 coding DNA: TGCGCCAGCAGCTCGTCCTCAGCGGGAGGGACCTACAATGAGCAGTTCTTC. This codes for CASSSSSAGGTYNEQFF.

About this clone itself: Its ends do not fully match the called genes, so a read error is possible. The V and J genes are TRBV7-7 and TRBJ2-3, with TRBD2 matching over 7 bases. The CDR3 consists of 15 residues. The germline V gene encodes CDR1 SSHAT and CDR2 FNYEAQ (reference sequence). The CDR3 DNA reads TGTGCTAGCAGCCCCGGACTAGGCCTCACAGATACGCAGTATTTT. As protein: CASSPGLGLTDTQYF.

The chain recombines TRBV19 with TRBJ2-7, with TRBD2 matching 10 bases. In germline, CDR1 is LNHDA, CDR2 SQIVND (reference sequence). V trimming: 5 bases; J trimming: 7 bases; junction bases outside the gene matches: 8. This CDR3 comprises 14 residues. The CDR3 sequence is CASSWASGSREQYF. The DNA for the CDR3 is TGTGCCAGTAGTTGGGCTAGCGGGAGTAGAGAGCAGTACTTC. Using reference TRBV19 and TRBJ2-7 for the parts outside the CDR3, the full variable domain is DGGITQSPKYLFRKEGQNVTLSCEQNLNHDAMYWYRQDPGQGLRLIYYSQIVNDFQKGDIAEGYSVSREKKESFPLTVTSAQKNPTAFYLCASSWASGSREQYFGPGTRLTVT.

This clone was counted once. This rearrangement joins TRBV19 to TRBJ1-4; D gene ambiguous. Trimming cost V 4 bases and J 8 bases, with 17 bases left between them. Looked up from germline, CDR1 is LNHDA and CDR2 is SQIVND (reference sequence). The CDR3 runs 15 residues. The CDR3 DNA reads as TGTGCCAGTAGTACTTCCGGGTCTACTACCGAAAAACTGTTTTTT. The encoded protein is CASSTSGSTTEKLFF.

This rearrangement joins TRBV7-6 to TRBJ2-1, with D possibly matching TRBD2 (5 bases). The CDR3 contains 15 residues. Germline CDR1 reads SGHVS; CDR2 reads FNYEAQ. V was pared by 1 base and J by 5 bases, with 12 bases between. DNA of the CDR3: TGTGCCAGCAGCTTAGGGCCGGTGAGGGACAATGAGCAGTTCTTC. As protein: CASSLGPVRDNEQFF.

The V call is TRBV5-5, the J call TRBJ2-1; possibly TRBD1 for D (5 bases). Germline values: CDR1 SGHKS, CDR2 YYEKEE (reference sequence). V shed 0 bases and J shed 7 bases, with 17 bases lying between them. The CDR3 spans 16 residues. The CDR3 is CASSLGPQGAGNEQFF. CDR3 nucleotide sequence: TGTGCCAGCAGCTTGGGACCCCAGGGTGCAGGTAATGAGCAGTTCTTC.

The J gene is TRBJ2-2, the V gene TRBV7-3, with D possibly being TRBD2 (6 bases). Germline V lookup: CDR1 SGHTA, CDR2 FQGTGA. The CDR3 extends over 15 amino acids. Trimming shortened V by 4 bases and J by 7 bases, and 16 bases separated the two germline ends. CDR3: CASSSGSGGSGELFF. Here the CDR3 DNA reads TGTGCCAGCAGCTCCGGGTCCGGGGGTAGCGGGGAGCTGTTTTTT.

In this sample, this clone turned up once. The rearrangement uses TRBV28 and TRBJ1-2; D is perhaps TRBD1 (5 bases). The CDR3 totals 18 residues. V was pared by 4 bases and J by 4 bases, with 25 bases between. Germline V gene sequence: CDR1 MDHEN, CDR2 SYDVKM. CDR3 coding DNA: TGTGCCAGCAGTTCTAGCCGTCACGGGGCCTACGTGGGCTATGGCTACACCTTC. This encodes CASSSSRHGAYVGYGYTF.

The chain has TRBV3-1 (or the pseudogene TRBV3-2) and TRBJ1-6, with a tentative D call TRBD1 (5 bases). The germline V gene has CDR1 LGHDT and CDR2 YNNKEL (reference sequence). The V gene lost 1 base and the J gene lost 7 bases, with 11 bases spanning the gap. This CDR3 is 15 amino acids long. This chain's CDR3 is CASSQVGRGNSPLHF. Written as DNA, the CDR3 is TGTGCCAGCAGCCAAGTGGGCCGGGGGAATTCACCCCTCCACTTT.